Listed here is a single TCR beta chain. Sequenced by immunoSEQ multiplex PCR; TCRdb stores in-frame clones only, minus some. The sample holds around 56,000 clones, about 91% seen once. The entry originates in a study of T cell changes during pregnancy in multiple sclerosis. The junction had 8 bases not matched to a gene; V was cut back by 3 bases and J by 6 bases. Germline lookup yields CDR1 GTSNPN and CDR2 SVGIG (reference sequence). The CDR3 contains 15 residues. This clonotype was sampled from a female donor with multiple sclerosis, enrolled in a pregnancy study. The chain joins TRBV30 to TRBJ2-3; TRBD2 agrees at 11 bases. The sequences come from CD4+ T cells from peripheral blood mononuclear cells, collected in the first trimester of pregnancy. The CDR3 DNA is TGTGCCTGGAGGATCCGGGCTAGCGGGGGGGATACGCAGTATTTT. Amino acids: CAWRIRASGGDTQYF.